A few counts support the clone carrying this T cell receptor (beta chain). The antigen is unknown. This record belongs to a study of CD8 T cells in ankylosing spondylitis. Germline CDR1 is SGHRS and CDR2 is YFSETQ. The CDR3 is 15 residues long. V gave up 2 bases and J gave up 2 bases; unmatched junction bases: 5. The authors made TCR beta libraries by quantitative 5'-RACE with molecular barcodes. Each CDR3 protein gets one entry after TCRdb re-called the 5' RACE reads with MiXCR. The data hold a few hundred thousand distinct CDR3 sequences, with 20% to 25% observed a single time. Study-wide points: Seemingly characteristic of ankylosing spondylitis blood was a TCR beta motif consisting of under 10 highly homologous variants. Disease-linked clones had a CD8+ phenotype and relatively low frequency in peripheral blood. In synovial fluid and blood from reactive arthritis, some motif variants were previously reported.

The receptor was isolated from a male donor with ankylosing spondylitis. The sequenced sample consisted of blood, either unsorted or a sorted T cell fraction (not recorded which). This chain joins TRBV5-1 and TRBJ2-7; 9 bases are a match to TRBD1. The CDR3: CASSFGTGSPYEQYF. CDR3 nucleotide sequence: TGCGCCAGCAGCTTTGGGACAGGGTCCCCCTACGAGCAGTACTTC.